The rows below give T cell receptor beta chains drawn from one sample of a study of blood T cells in healthy people across ages. Each CDR3 protein gets one entry after TCRdb re-called the 5' RACE reads with MiXCR. The sample has 1.5 million to 1.9 million distinct CDR3 sequences; about 42% are singletons. The sample was blood. The receptor source for this set is a woman aged 18 to 35 in good health. CDR3s include the opening cysteine and the closing phenylalanine or tryptophan. The D gene is left open where the match is weak. Expanded clones get a size class; other rows say once, few or many, or leave the size out.

TRBJ2-1,NA,TRBV5-5,NA,TGTGCCAGCGGGGACGGCAATGAGCAGTTCTTC,CASGDGNEQFF
TRBJ1-1,TRBD1,TRBV27,NA,TGTGCCAGCAGCCGTTACAGGGGGCCGATTGAAGCTTTCTTT,CASSRYRGPIEAFF
TRBJ2-4,NA,TRBV4-1,NA,TGCGCCAGCAGCCAAGTAGCATCGGACAAAAACATTCAGTACTTC,CASSQVASDKNIQYF
TRBJ1-1,NA,TRBV20-1,NA,TGCAGTGCTAGAGAATATCTTGCAGCGACCAACACTGAAGCTTTCTTT,CSAREYLAATNTEAFF
TRBJ1-1,TRBD1,TRBV7-2,NA,TGTGCCAGCAGCCCAATCACAGGGGTGAACACTGAAGCTTTCTTT,CASSPITGVNTEAFF
TRBJ2-7,TRBD2,TRBV24-1,many,TGTGCCACCAGTGATTCCGGGACTAGCGGGATTTACGAGCAGTACTTC,CATSDSGTSGIYEQYF
TRBJ2-1,NA,TRBV12-3/TRBV12-4,few,TGTGCCAGCAGGGTGACAGGCCGCGAGCAGTTCTTC,CASRVTGREQFF
TRBJ1-4,TRBD1,TRBV12-3/TRBV12-4,NA,TGTGCCAGCAGAAGACAGGGTGGGGGGGGAAAACTGTTTTTT,CASRRQGGGGKLFF
TRBJ2-1,NA,TRBV28,NA,TGTGCCAGCAGTCCAGGGGTAGCGGGTGTCGGACAGAATCGGTTCTTC,CASSPGVAGVGQNRFF
TRBJ2-7,TRBD2,TRBV20-1,NA,TGCAGTGCTACCGGGACTAGCGGGAGGGCCTACGAGCAGTACTTC,CSATGTSGRAYEQYF
TRBJ1-5,TRBD1,TRBV7-2,NA,TGTGCCAGCAGCTCGGACAGGGAGAGGCATCAGCCCCAGCATTTT,CASSSDRERHQPQHF
TRBJ2-7,TRBD2,TRBV28,NA,TGTGCCAGCAGTTTAGGTGGACTAGCGACCTCCTACGAGCAGTACTTC,CASSLGGLATSYEQYF
TRBJ2-2,TRBD2,TRBV4-2,NA,TGTGCCAGCAGCAAACGGACTAGCGGGACGGGAACCGGGGAGCTGTTTTTT,CASSKRTSGTGTGELFF
TRBJ2-1,NA,TRBV7-2,few,TGTGCCAGCAGCTTAATCCAGAAATCGAATGAGCAGTTCTTC,CASSLIQKSNEQFF
TRBJ2-7,NA,TRBV7-2,few,TGTGCCAGCAGCGACCGTTGGTCACCGGGCTCCTACGAGCAGTACTTC,CASSDRWSPGSYEQYF
TRBJ2-1,NA,TRBV6-5,NA,TGTGCCAGCAGTTCCGGGACTCAATCCTACAATGAGCAGTTCTTC,CASSSGTQSYNEQFF
TRBJ2-7,NA,TRBV20-1,NA,TGCAGTGCTAGAGGGTACAGCTCCTACGAGCAGTACTTC,CSARGYSSYEQYF
TRBJ1-2,NA,TRBV7-9,NA,TGTGCCAGCAGCTTAGATCACAGATTGGGTGGCTACACCTTC,CASSLDHRLGGYTF
TRBJ2-5,NA,TRBV18,NA,TGTGCCAGCTCAAACCTCCAAGAGACCCAGTACTTC,CASSNLQETQYF
TRBJ1-4,NA,TRBV6-5,NA,TGTACCAGCAGCTGGAATAGCGCAGCTAATGAAAAACTGTTTTTT,CTSSWNSAANEKLFF
TRBJ1-4,NA,TRBV6-5,NA,TGTGCCAGCAGTTCCCAAACCAGGGGTGGAGCTAATGAAAAACTGTTTTTT,CASSSQTRGGANEKLFF
TRBJ2-1,NA,TRBV10-3,NA,TGTGCCATCAGTGAAGACAGCCGAACCCCCTACAATGAGCAGTTCTTC,CAISEDSRTPYNEQFF
TRBJ2-1,NA,TRBV9,once,TGTGCCAGCAGCGTAGCACTACAGTACAATGAGCAGTTCTTC,CASSVALQYNEQFF
TRBJ2-7,NA,TRBV4-1,few,TGCGCCAGCAGCCCCGGGGGGCCTTCCTACGAGCAGTACTTC,CASSPGGPSYEQYF
TRBJ1-2,NA,TRBV4-1,few,TGCGCCAGCAGCCAAGTTACCGGGAATGGCTACACCTTC,CASSQVTGNGYTF
TRBJ2-3,NA,TRBV4-1,few,TGCGCCAGCAGCCCCCAACCTCCGGGCATAGCTACAGATACGCAGTATTTT,CASSPQPPGIATDTQYF
TRBJ2-1,TRBD2,TRBV6-2/TRBV6-3,NA,TGTGCCAGCAGTTACTCGATCGCTAGCGGGGGGTACAATGAGCAGTTCTTC,CASSYSIASGGYNEQFF
TRBJ2-7,TRBD2,TRBV4-1,NA,TGCGCCAGCAGCACGCGACTAGCGGTAGAATACAATGAGCAGTACTTC,CASSTRLAVEYNEQYF
TRBJ1-5,NA,TRBV4-2,few,TGTGCCAGCAGCCAAGATCCTGGGGGGGGAAGTCAGCCCCAGCATTTT,CASSQDPGGGSQPQHF
TRBJ2-7,NA,TRBV6-2/TRBV6-3,NA,TGTGCCAGCAGTCGTCCCAGGGATGGTTACGAGCAGTACTTC,CASSRPRDGYEQYF
TRBJ1-2,TRBD1,TRBV10-3,few,TGTGCCATCAGTGAGTCGCCTTGGAGGACAGGGGCCGGGTATGGCTACACCTTC,CAISESPWRTGAGYGYTF
TRBJ2-5,NA,TRBV2,NA,TGTGCCAGCAGTGGAGGGTTAGGAGGTTCCCAGTACTTC,CASSGGLGGSQYF
TRBJ2-3,NA,TRBV15,NA,TGTGCCACCAGCAGGTATTCTTCTCGAGATACGCAGTATTTT,CATSRYSSRDTQYF
TRBJ2-1,TRBD2,TRBV24-1,NA,TGCGCCACCAGTGATTTCGGGACTAGCGGATACAATGAGCAGTTCTTC,CATSDFGTSGYNEQFF
TRBJ2-7,TRBD1,TRBV29-1,NA,TGCAGCGTTGAAGAAGCGAAGACAGGGGGTACCTACGAGCAGTACTTC,CSVEEAKTGGTYEQYF
TRBJ1-2,NA,TRBV5-1,NA,TGCGCCAGCAGCTTTGAACCGGGACTGCACTATGGCTACACCTTC,CASSFEPGLHYGYTF
TRBJ1-2,NA,TRBV6-5,NA,TGTGCCAGCAGTTACTCGAGGGCCCATAGTGGTGGCTACACCTTC,CASSYSRAHSGGYTF
TRBJ2-4,TRBD1,TRBV6-2/TRBV6-3,many,TGTGCCAGCAGTTATGGGACAGGGGGCAAGATCAAAAACATTCAGTACTTC,CASSYGTGGKIKNIQYF
TRBJ2-1,NA,TRBV5-1,NA,TGCGCCAGCAGCTTGGAGGCTAGCGTTGTCAATGAGCAGTTCTTC,CASSLEASVVNEQFF
TRBJ2-7,TRBD1,TRBV27,NA,TGTGCCAGCAGTTGGGACAGATTTGGCGAGCAGTACTTC,CASSWDRFGEQYF
TRBJ2-2,TRBD2,TRBV11-2,few,TGTGCCAGCAGCTTATTTAGCGGGGGGGCTTCTGGCGGGGAGCTGTTTTTT,CASSLFSGGASGGELFF
TRBJ2-3,TRBD2,TRBV20-1,NA,TGCAGTGCCGCCGCCGGACTAGCGGGGGTTCAAGATACGCAGTATTTT,CSAAAGLAGVQDTQYF